This T cell receptor (beta chain) was retrieved from a study of OX40 agonist ivuxolimab in advanced cancers. Looking at the study overall: The dose of intravenous ivuxolimab that patients received every 2 weeks ranged from 0.01 to 10 mg/kg.

Sequencing used immunoSEQ multiplex PCR; TCRdb keeps in-frame clones, though not all of them. The sample contains tens of thousands of clones, 81% of which appear only once. The CDR3 is 17 residues long. Germline V lookup: CDR1 SGDLS, CDR2 YYNGEE. The V segment lost 0 bases and the J segment 2 bases; nucleotides outside the gene matches: 8. This material consisted of CD4+ or CD8+ T cells sorted from blood, taken in a trial of the OX40 agonist ivuxolimab. The chain joins TRBV9 to TRBJ2-7, with 10 nucleotides matching TRBD1. This sequence originates from an adult with an advanced solid tumor such as melanoma, head and neck, liver or kidney cancer. The CDR3 sequence is CASSVGLGQGFAYEQYF. The CDR3 DNA sequence: TGTGCCAGCAGCGTAGGATTGGGACAGGGGTTTGCCTACGAGCAGTACTTC.